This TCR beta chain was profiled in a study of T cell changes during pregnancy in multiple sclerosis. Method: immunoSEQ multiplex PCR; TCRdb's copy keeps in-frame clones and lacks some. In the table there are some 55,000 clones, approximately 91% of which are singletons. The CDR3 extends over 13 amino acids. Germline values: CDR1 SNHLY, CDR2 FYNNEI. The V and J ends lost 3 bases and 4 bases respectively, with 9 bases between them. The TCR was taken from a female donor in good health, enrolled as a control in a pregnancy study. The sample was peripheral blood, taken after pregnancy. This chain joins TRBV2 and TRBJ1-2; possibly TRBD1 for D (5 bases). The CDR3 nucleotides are TGTGCCAGCAGTGATTGGCAGGGCTATGGCTACACCTTC. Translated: CASSDWQGYGYTF.